This T cell receptor beta chain was found in a study of cytomegalovirus exposure and HLA in healthy donors (dated by TCRdb to about 2017). Some background on the complete study: An earlier analysis of 550 to 700 of the donors reported 250 to 350 Gb of sequence data and around 120 million unique TCR beta sequences from 150 million to 200 million T cells. The study was designed to test whether signatures of past pathogen exposure could be identified by cataloging public T cell receptors. Donor age, sex, ethnicity and CMV serostatus were compiled together with the repertoire data. An early release covering 550 to 700 HLA-typed donors comprised 250 to 350 gigabases of sequencing data and around 85 million unique TCR sequences. All discovery cohort repertoires had been generated using a single sequencing platform. Typing coverage differed by locus: A, B, C, DRB1 and DQB1 were typed in roughly 629-630 donors, DQA1 in 500 to 550, DPA1 in 600 to 610, and DPB1 in 472. The study profiled the T cell repertoires of 550 to 700 subjects by immunosequencing and related them to cytomegalovirus serostatus. Rather than drawing on any new phenotypic data, the later analysis identified candidate immune exposures from TCR beta sequences and the way those sequences occurred across donors. Class I and class II HLA loci were covered by the typing at four-digit resolution. Among the roughly 400 genotyped donors, around 81% belonged to the genetic ancestry cluster associated with self-reported Caucasian donors. On average, over 200,000 unique TCR beta nucleotide sequences were sequenced per donor among 350 to 400 genotyped donors of the cohort, with 15% to 20% of those sequences being non-productive. Genome-wide SNP genotypes for about 65% of the roughly 700 donors were used in a later genetic analysis, which treated that subset as a discovery cohort. Several DR-DQ haplotypes were handled as single units for association and clustering because linkage in the cohort was strong. A later analysis re-examined previously published TCR beta repertoires from about 670 donors and added high-resolution HLA genotyping to investigate patterns of TCR occurrence. The study combined high-throughput TCR immunosequencing, statistical association of individual TCRs with disease status, and machine learning to predict cytomegalovirus infection status. An earlier analysis of some 500 of the donors applied high-throughput TCR beta sequencing to assess whether each TCR beta V gene segment acted as functional or pseudogenic. In addition to the first cohort of several hundred subjects, a separate validation cohort of 120 different subjects was used.

The germline V gene encodes CDR1 LNHDA and CDR2 SQIVND (reference sequence). The CDR3 numbers 16 residues from cysteine through phenylalanine. This entry keeps only the CDR3 DNA: 48 bases, framed from base 1. Here V drops 5 bases and J drops 5 bases, and the junction holds 11 bases not matched to any gene. In total, roughly 710 healthy bone marrow donors made up the cohort. At the time of sampling, every cohort member was nominally healthy, though immune exposures that went unrecorded were likely present. The donor was CMV seronegative and belonged to the group of 352 seronegative cohort members. Every donor gave a peripheral blood sample, and the peripheral blood mononuclear cells from that sample were used for TCR beta sequencing. Genomic DNA was extracted from the blood cell samples with the Qiagen DNeasy Blood Extraction Kit. Study-wide findings and limitations: It was suggested by the authors that the approach could potentially be generalized to other disease states and immunological phenotypes. In a later genetic analysis, a missense DCLRE1C variant was associated with V-gene and J-gene trimming of TCR beta chains, and the association was replicated in an independent cohort. In a later genetic analysis, fewer N-insertions in productive TCRs were reported among donors in an Asian-associated ancestry cluster than the roughly 670-donor mean. In vitro tests confirmed that three of the cytomegalovirus-associated TCR beta chains recognize cytomegalovirus antigens. The sequencing pipeline was judged likely to have produced a cluster of highly shared sequence variants as a technical artifact. A later analysis associated 16,951 TCR beta sequences with specific HLA alleles at a false discovery rate of 0.05. In the study, around 160 TCR beta chains were listed as associated with cytomegalovirus. Because the 87-base-pair reads could not distinguish some IMGT-functional V segments, including TRBV6-2 and TRBV6-3, those segments were excluded. Correlated functional status among segregating V segments might be attributable to linkage disequilibrium, but an unknown experimental factor could not be ruled out. Most TCR sequences were seen in very few donors, while some public TCRs were found in many individuals. A later analysis reported that several top co-occurrence clusters appeared linked to parvovirus B19, influenza, CMV and Epstein-Barr virus. Cytomegalovirus status was reported to be diagnosed by the classifier with high specificity and sensitivity in both the original and validation cohorts. The only immune exposure information available for the cohort was CMV serostatus. According to a later analysis, TCR association rates differed among HLA loci, with DRB1 alleles showing the most associated TCRs and HLA-C alleles showing the fewest. Because some donors lacked HLA typing at each locus, the association tests relied only on the typed subset. An earlier analysis of approximately 600 of the donors showed that most TCR beta V segments appeared in productive rearrangements either about 87% or about 30% of the time, which broadly matched IMGT annotations. The presence/absence analyses assumed that sequencing depth was roughly uniform across donors, and that assumption may not be true. A later analysis found that HLA-associated TCR beta chains were more clonally expanded and had lower generation probabilities than equally common non-associated chains. Over 15 rarely observed V segments, including chromosome 9 orphons, were excluded from the earlier analysis of some 590 of the donors because counts were too low. A further reported finding was that TCR beta sequences accurately predicted the HLA-A and HLA-B alleles for most subjects in the first cohort. Only TCR beta chains were sequenced in this cohort, and the absence of alpha or paired-chain data limited detectable features. Strong co-occurrence of HLA alleles, especially DR and DQ, made assigning TCR associations to individual alleles difficult. A later analysis found that most CMV-associated TCR beta chains appeared HLA-restricted, with HLA associations seemingly driven largely by CMV exposure.

Library construction relied on the immunoSEQ multiplex PCR assay. A mixture of 60 forward primers for TCR Vbeta segments and 13 reverse primers for TCR Jbeta segments was used in the multiplex PCR. The CDR3 region of rearranged TCR beta genes was amplified from genomic DNA with a multiplex PCR assay. On the Illumina HiSeq System, the amplified TCR beta libraries were sequenced as 87-base-pair reads. The study's processing was this. Across the 600 to 700 repertoires, a later analysis counted around 80 million unique TCR beta chains, some 11 million of which were shared by at least two donors. To remove PCR and sequencing errors, raw reads were error-corrected and collapsed into unique sequences using a nearest-neighbor algorithm that merged closely related sequences. CDR3 sequences were aligned to IMGT reference sequences to assign V, D and J gene segments. For a sequence to be retained, a match of at least six nucleotides to both a V gene segment and a J gene segment was required. Rearrangements were called productive when the CDR3 lacked stop codons and stayed in frame with V and J; all others were non-productive. Following IMGT convention, CDR3 was defined as the stretch from the second conserved V-encoded cysteine to the conserved J-encoded phenylalanine. The earlier analysis of a few hundred of the donors excluded any sequence lacking an unambiguous match to a single V gene segment. In an earlier analysis of approximately 610 of the donors, V segments were called functional above 56.7% productive rearrangements and were called segregating when the between-donor standard deviation exceeded 5%. A statistical classification framework was built for diagnosing cytomegalovirus status from the catalog of TCR beta chain sequences. V and J gene assignment, in a later analysis, came from comparing TCR nucleotide sequences with IMGT/GENE-DB human TR gene sequences. Using the TCRdist pipeline, a later analysis assigned CDR3 sequences along with most-parsimonious VDJ recombination scenarios. In a later analysis, each TCR beta chain was defined by its CDR3 amino acid sequence together with its V-gene family, and reads lacking a unique V-gene family were excluded. To address suspected cross-contamination and a sequencing artifact, a later analysis removed some 620 highly shared, low-generation-probability nucleotide sequences. For each public chain, a later analysis derived a clonal expansion index from normalized ranks of inferred template counts within each repertoire. In a later analysis, generation probabilities were computed using a VDJ recombination model fitted to out-of-frame rearrangements, and the results were checked against IGoR. In a later analysis, hypergeometric tests were used to score TCR-TCR, TCR-HLA and TCR-CMV co-occurrence, with a repertoire-size bias correction applied to TCR pairs. A later analysis estimated false discovery rates by permuting HLA or CMV assignments 20 times. In a later analysis, co-occurring TCRs were grouped using DBSCAN, and TCRdist sequence similarity was added for clustering within HLA-allele-positive subsets. For co-occurrence clustering, repertoires with fewer than 30,000 or more than 120,000 public chains were excluded, along with four or five repertoires with anomalous nucleotide sharing. TCRdb retrieved this table from immuneACCESS and kept in-frame rearrangements only. Not all clones are present; in checked studies, unresolved V genes account for under half, and no reason is known for the remainder. The V and J calls and clone size were taken over from that table, and D and trimming were inferred from the DNA. The sample contains 200,000 to 300,000 clones, 70% to 90% of them found a single time. In total, the top ten clones hold 0.2% to 0.25% of the sample.

Points on this clone: The clone's antigen remains unknown. Base qualities were left out, and no much larger clone turns up one base away.

The chain is encoded by TRBV19 joined to TRBJ1-2; the central 10 bases match TRBD1. This TCR was sampled from a girl under 10 years old in good health and CMV-seronegative. Sequenced input: PBMCs. DNA sequence: TGTGCCAGTAGTCTCAGCCGGGACAGGGGATTATATGGCTACACCTTC. This yields the protein CASSLSRDRGLYGYTF.